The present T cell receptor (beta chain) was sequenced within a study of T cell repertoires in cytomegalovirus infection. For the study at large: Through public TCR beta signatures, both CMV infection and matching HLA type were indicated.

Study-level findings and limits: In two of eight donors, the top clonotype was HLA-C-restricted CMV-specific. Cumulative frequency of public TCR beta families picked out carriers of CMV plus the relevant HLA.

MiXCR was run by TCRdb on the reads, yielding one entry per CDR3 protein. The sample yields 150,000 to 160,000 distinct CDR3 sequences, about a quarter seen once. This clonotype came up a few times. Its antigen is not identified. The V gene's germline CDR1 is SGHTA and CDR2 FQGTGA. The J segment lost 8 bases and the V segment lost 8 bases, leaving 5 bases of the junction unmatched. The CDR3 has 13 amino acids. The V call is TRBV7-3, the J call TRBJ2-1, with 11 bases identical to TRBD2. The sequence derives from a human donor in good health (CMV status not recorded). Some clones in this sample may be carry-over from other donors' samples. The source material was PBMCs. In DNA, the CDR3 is TGTGCCAGCGGGCTAGCGGGAGGCCATGAGCAGTTCTTC. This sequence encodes CASGLAGGHEQFF.